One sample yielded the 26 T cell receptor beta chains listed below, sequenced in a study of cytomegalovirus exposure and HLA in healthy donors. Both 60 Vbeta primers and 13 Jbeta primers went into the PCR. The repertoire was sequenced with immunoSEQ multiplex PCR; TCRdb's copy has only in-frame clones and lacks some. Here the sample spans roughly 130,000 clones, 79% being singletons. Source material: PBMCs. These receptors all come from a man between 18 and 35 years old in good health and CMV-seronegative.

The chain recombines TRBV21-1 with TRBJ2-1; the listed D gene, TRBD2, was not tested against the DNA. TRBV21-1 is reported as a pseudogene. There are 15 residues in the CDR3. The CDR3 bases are TGTGCCGGCAGCAAACTGGCGGGCCTCTACAATGAGCAGTTCTTC. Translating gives CAGSKLAGLYNEQFF.

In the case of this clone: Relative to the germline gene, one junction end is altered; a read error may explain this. DNA for the CDR3: TGTGCCAGCAGTGAGGTAGCGGGAGGACAAGAGGCCCAGTACTTC. It encodes CASSEVAGGQEAQYF. The rearrangement links TRBV6-4 to TRBJ2-5, with 10 bases aligning to TRBD2. CDR1 and CDR2 (germline): MRHNA, SNTAGT. CDR3 length: 15 residues.

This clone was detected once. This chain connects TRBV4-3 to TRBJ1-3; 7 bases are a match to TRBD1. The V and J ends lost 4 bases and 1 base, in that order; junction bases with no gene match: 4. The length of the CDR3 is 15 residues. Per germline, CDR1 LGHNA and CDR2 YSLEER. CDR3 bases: TGCGCCAGCAGCCGCTCGACAGGGTCTGGAAACACCATATATTTT. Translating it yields CASSRSTGSGNTIYF.

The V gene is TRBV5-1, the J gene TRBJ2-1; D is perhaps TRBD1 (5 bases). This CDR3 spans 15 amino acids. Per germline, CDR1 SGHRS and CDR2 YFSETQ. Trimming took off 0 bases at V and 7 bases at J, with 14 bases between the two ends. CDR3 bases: TGCGCCAGCAGCTTGGCACAGGCCAGGGCGAATGAGCAGTTCTTC. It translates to CASSLAQARANEQFF.

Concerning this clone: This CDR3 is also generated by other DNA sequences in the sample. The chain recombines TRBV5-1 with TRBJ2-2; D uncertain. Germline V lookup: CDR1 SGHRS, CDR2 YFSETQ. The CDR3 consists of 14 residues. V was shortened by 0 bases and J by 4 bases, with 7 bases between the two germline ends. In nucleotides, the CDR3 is TGCGCCAGCAGCTTGGATCGGAGCACCGGGGAGCTGTTTTTT. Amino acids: CASSLDRSTGELFF.

The CDR3 is CASSFGGGVGYTF. CDR3 in DNA: TGTGCCAGCAGCTTCGGTGGGGGGGTTGGCTACACCTTC. The J gene is TRBJ1-2, the V gene TRBV7-9; possibly TRBD1 for D (5 bases). This CDR3 has 13 amino acids. V shed 3 bases and J shed 7 bases, with 12 bases lying between them. Looked up from germline, CDR1 is SEHNR and CDR2 is FQNEAQ (reference sequence).

CDR3 DNA sequence: TGTGCCAGTACCGGGACAGAAACCTACGAGCAGTACTTC. Protein sequence: CASTGTETYEQYF. The rearrangement uses TRBV5-5 and TRBJ2-7; 7 bases align to TRBD1. The germline gives CDR1 SGHKS, CDR2 YYEKEE (reference sequence). Trimming took 8 bases from V and 2 from J; bases not matched to a gene: 7. CDR3 size: 13 residues.

The CDR3 DNA is TGTGCCAGCAGCCTAAGCGGGAGGGCGGTTCGCTATGAGCAGTTCTTC. As protein: CASSLSGRAVRYEQFF. The chain couples TRBV7-2 to TRBJ2-1; 10 positions match TRBD2. From germline, CDR1 is SGHTA and CDR2 FQGNSA. There are 16 residues in the CDR3. With 5 bases clipped from V and 8 bases from J, the junction kept 12 bases outside the gene matches.

The CDR3 region is CASSSPGTRGSYEQYV. DNA for the CDR3: TGTGCCAGCAGCTCTCCCGGGACTCGGGGGAGCTACGAGCAGTACGTC. The chain has TRBV11-2 and TRBJ2-7; tentative D call: TRBD2 (6 bases). Trimming took 4 bases from V and 3 from J, leaving 19 bases between them. Germline V lookup: CDR1 SGHAT, CDR2 FQNNGV. The CDR3 has 16 amino acids.

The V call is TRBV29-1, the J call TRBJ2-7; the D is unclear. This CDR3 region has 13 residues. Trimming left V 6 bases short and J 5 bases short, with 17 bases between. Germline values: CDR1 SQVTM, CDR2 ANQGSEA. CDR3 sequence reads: CSVASPEQHEQYF. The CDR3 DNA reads TGCAGCGTCGCGAGCCCGGAGCAGCACGAGCAGTACTTC.

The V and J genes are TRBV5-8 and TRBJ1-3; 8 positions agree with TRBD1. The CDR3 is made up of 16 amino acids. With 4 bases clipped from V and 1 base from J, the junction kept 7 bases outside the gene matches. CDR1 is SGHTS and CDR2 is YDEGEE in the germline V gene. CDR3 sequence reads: CASSSYRGTSGNTIYF. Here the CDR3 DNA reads TGTGCCAGCAGCAGCTACAGGGGGACATCTGGAAACACCATATATTTT.

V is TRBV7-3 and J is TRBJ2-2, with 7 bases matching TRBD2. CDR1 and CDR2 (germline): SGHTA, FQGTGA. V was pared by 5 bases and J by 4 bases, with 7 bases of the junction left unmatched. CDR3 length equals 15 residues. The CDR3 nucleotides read TGTGCCAGCAGCACCGGACTAGTGGGCACCGGGGAGCTGTTTTTT. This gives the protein CASSTGLVGTGELFF. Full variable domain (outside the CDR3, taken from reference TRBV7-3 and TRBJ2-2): GAGVSQTPSNKVTEKGKYVELRCDPISGHTALYWYRQSLGQGPEFLIYFQGTGAADDSGLPNDRFFAVRPEGSVSTLKIQRTERGDSAVYLCASSTGLVGTGELFFGEGSRLTVL.

The CDR3 spells CASSSSKDTQYF. As DNA, the CDR3 is TGTGCCAGCAGCTCATCCAAAGATACGCAGTATTTT. V is TRBV9 and J is TRBJ2-3, with D uncertain. The V end was cut by 4 bases, the J end by 5 bases, with 8 bases between. Germline values: CDR1 SGDLS, CDR2 YYNGEE. The CDR3 has 12 amino acids.

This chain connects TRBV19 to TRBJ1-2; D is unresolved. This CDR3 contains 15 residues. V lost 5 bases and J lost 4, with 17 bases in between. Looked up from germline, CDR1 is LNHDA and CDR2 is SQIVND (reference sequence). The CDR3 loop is CASSLSARGVYGYTF. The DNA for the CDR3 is TGTGCCAGTAGTTTGTCGGCCCGCGGAGTCTATGGCTACACCTTC. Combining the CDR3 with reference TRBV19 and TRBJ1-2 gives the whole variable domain DGGITQSPKYLFRKEGQNVTLSCEQNLNHDAMYWYRQDPGQGLRLIYYSQIVNDFQKGDIAEGYSVSREKKESFPLTVTSAQKNPTAFYLCASSLSARGVYGYTFGSGTRLTVV.

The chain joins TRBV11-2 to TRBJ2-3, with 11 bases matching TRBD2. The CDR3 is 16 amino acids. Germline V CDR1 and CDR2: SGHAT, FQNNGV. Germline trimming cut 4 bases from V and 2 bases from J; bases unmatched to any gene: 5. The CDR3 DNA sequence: TGTGCCAGCAGCTGGAATAGCGGGAGGGCCACAGATACGCAGTATTTT. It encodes CASSWNSGRATDTQYF.

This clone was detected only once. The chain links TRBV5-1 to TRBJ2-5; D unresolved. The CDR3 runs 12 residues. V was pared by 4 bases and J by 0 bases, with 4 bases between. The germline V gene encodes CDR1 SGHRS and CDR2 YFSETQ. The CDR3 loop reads CASSQNQETQYF. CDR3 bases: TGCGCCAGCAGCCAAAACCAAGAGACCCAGTACTTC.

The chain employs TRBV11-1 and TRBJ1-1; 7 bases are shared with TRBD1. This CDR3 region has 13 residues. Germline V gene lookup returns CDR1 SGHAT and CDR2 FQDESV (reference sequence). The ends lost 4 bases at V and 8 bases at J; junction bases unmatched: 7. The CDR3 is CASSSTGPREAFF. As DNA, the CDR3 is TGTGCCAGCAGCTCGACAGGGCCTCGGGAAGCTTTCTTT.

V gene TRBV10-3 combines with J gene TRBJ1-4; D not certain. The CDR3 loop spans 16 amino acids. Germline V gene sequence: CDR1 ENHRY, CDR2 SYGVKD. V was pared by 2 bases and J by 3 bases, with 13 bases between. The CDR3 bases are TGTGCCATCAGTGAGGATCCGGTATTGCCTAATGAAAAACTGTTTTTT. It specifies CAISEDPVLPNEKLFF.

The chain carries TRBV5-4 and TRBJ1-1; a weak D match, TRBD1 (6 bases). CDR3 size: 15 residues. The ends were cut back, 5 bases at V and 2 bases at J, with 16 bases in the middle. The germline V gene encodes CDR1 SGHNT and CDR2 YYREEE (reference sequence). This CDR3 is CASSGSRGPNTEAFF. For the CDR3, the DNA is TGTGCCAGCAGTGGCTCCAGGGGCCCTAACACTGAAGCTTTCTTT.

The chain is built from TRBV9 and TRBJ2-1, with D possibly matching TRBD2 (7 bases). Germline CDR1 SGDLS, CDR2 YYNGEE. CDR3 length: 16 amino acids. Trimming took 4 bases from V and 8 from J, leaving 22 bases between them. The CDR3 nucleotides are TGTGCCAGCAGCTCCCCTTTGGTGGGGGGGCGGGATGAGCAGTTCTTC. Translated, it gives CASSSPLVGGRDEQFF.

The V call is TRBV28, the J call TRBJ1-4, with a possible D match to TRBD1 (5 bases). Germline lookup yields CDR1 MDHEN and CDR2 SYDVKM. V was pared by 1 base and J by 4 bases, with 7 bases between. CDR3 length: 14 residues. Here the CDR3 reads CASSLYGGNEKLFF. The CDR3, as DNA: TGTGCCAGCAGTTTATACGGGGGTAATGAAAAACTGTTTTTT. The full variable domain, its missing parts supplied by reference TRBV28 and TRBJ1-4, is DVKVTQSSRYLVKRTGEKVFLECVQDMDHENMFWYRQDPGLGLRLIYFSYDVKMKEKGDIPEGYSVSREKKERFSLILESASTNQTSMYLCASSLYGGNEKLFFGSGTQLSVL.

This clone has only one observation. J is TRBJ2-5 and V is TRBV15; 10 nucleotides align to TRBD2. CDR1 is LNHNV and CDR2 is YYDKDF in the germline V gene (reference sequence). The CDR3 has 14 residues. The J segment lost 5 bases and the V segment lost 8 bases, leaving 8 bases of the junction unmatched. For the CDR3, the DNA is TGTGCCACCTCTAGCGGGAGCGTCGGGGAGACCCAGTACTTC. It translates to CATSSGSVGETQYF.

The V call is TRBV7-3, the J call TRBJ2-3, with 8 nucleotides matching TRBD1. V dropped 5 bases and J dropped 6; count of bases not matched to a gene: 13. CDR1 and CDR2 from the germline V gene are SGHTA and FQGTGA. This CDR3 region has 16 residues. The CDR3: CASSAKDRAEADTQYF. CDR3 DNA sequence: TGTGCCAGCAGCGCCAAGGACAGGGCCGAAGCGGATACGCAGTATTTT.

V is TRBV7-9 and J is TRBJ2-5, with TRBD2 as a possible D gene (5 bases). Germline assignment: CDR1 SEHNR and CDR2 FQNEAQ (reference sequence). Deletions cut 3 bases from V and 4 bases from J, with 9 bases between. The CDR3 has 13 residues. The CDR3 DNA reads TGTGCCAGCAGCTTGGGAGTGGCAGAGACCCAGTACTTC. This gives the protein CASSLGVAETQYF.

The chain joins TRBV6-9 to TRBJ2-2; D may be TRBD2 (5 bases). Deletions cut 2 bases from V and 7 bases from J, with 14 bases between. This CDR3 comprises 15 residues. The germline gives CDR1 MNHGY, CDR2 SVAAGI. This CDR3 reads CASSYEGSVVGELFF. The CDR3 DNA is TGTGCCAGCAGTTATGAGGGTAGCGTCGTCGGGGAGCTGTTTTTT.

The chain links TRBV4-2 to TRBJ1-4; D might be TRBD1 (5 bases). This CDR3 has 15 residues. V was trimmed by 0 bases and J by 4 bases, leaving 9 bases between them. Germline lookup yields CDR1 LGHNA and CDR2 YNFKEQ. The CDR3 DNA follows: TGTGCCAGCAGCCAAGACAGGGCGATTAATGAAAAACTGTTTTTT. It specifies CASSQDRAINEKLFF.